The clone carrying this T cell receptor beta chain has more than one count but fewer than ten. RNA extraction and reverse transcription yielded cDNA as sequencing template. TCRdb's copy holds only in-frame clones and misses some; the assay was immunoSEQ multiplex PCR. The table records around 150,000 clones, 55% of them present only once. These data belong to a study of CD8+ T cells in alopecia areata. CDR3 length: 13 residues. Germline-derived CDR1 and CDR2 are MDHEN and SYDVKM. Trimming pared 3 bases from V and 3 bases from J, leaving 7 bases between. V gene TRBV28 combines with J gene TRBJ2-3; D is unclear. The source is a human donor in good health. The sequencing sample was made of CD4+ T cells sorted from blood. The CDR3 sequence: CASSLFPTDTQYF. The CDR3 nucleotides are TGTGCCAGCAGTTTGTTCCCAACAGATACGCAGTATTTT.